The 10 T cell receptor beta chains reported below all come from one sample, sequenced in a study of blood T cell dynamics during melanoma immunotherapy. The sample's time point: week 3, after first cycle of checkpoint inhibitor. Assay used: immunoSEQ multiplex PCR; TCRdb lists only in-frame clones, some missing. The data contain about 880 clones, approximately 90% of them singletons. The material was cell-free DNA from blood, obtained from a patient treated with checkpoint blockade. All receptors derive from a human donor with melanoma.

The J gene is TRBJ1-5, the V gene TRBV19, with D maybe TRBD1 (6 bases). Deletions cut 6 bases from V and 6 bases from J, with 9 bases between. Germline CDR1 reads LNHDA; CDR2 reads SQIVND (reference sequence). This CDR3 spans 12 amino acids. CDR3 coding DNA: TGTGCCAGTAGGGGGGGCACTCAGCCCCAGCATTTT. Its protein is CASRGGTQPQHF.

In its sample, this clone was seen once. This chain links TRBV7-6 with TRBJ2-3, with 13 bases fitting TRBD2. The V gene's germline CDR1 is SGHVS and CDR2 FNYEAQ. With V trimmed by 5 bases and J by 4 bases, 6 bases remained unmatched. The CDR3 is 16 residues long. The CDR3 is CASSTLAGGPSDTQYF. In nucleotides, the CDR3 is TGTGCCAGCAGCACACTAGCGGGGGGGCCTTCAGATACGCAGTATTTT.

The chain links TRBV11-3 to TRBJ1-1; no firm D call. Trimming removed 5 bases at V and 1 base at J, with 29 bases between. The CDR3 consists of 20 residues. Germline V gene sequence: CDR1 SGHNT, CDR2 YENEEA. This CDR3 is CASSTFTLPRLEIKNTEAFF. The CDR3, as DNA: TGTGCCAGCAGCACTTTTACCCTACCCAGACTGGAGATTAAGAACACTGAAGCTTTCTTT. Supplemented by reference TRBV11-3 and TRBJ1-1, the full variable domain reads EAGVVQSPRYKIIEKKQPVAFWCNPISGHNTLYWYLQNLGQGPELLIRYENEEAVDDSQLPKDRFSAERLKGVDSTLKIQPAELGDSAVYLCASSTFTLPRLEIKNTEAFFGQGTRLTVV.

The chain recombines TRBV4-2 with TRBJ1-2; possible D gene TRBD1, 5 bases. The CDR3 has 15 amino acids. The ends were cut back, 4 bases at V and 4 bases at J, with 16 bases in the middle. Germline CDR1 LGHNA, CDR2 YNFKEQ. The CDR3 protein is CASSPLGVGSYGYTF. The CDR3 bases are TGTGCCAGCAGCCCGTTGGGGGTGGGCAGCTATGGCTACACCTTC.

The CDR3, as DNA: TGTGCCAGCAGCCAAGATATTGGGGGGGGCACGCAGTATTTT. This translates into CASSQDIGGGTQYF. The chain combines TRBV4-2 with TRBJ2-3; possibly TRBD2 for D (7 bases). The CDR3 spans 14 residues. The germline V gene encodes CDR1 LGHNA and CDR2 YNFKEQ. V was shortened by 0 bases and J by 9 bases, with 13 bases between the two germline ends.

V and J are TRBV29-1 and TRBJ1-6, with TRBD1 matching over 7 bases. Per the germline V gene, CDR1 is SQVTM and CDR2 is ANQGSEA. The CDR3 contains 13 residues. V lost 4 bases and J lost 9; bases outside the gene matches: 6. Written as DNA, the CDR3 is TGCAGCGTTGCCGACAGGGCGAGTTCACCCCTCCACTTT. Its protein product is CSVADRASSPLHF.

CDR3 DNA sequence: TGTGCCAGTAGCGGACAGGGTCGGGATACGCAGTATTTT. Residues: CASSGQGRDTQYF. The chain is built from TRBV19 and TRBJ2-3; 8 bases map to TRBD1. The length of the CDR3 is 13 residues. From germline, CDR1 is LNHDA and CDR2 SQIVND (reference sequence). The J segment lost 6 bases and the V segment lost 6 bases, leaving 5 bases of the junction unmatched.

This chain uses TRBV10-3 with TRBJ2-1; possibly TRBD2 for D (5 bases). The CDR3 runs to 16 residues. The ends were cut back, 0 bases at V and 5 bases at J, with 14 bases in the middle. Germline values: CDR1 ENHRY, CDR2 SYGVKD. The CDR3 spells CAISESFSVRNNEQFF. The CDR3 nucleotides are TGTGCCATCAGTGAGTCTTTTAGCGTCAGGAACAATGAGCAGTTCTTC.

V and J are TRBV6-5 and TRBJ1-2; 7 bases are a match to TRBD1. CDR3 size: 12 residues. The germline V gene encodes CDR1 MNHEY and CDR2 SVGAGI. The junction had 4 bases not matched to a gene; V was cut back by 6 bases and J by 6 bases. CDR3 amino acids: CASRLTGNGYTF. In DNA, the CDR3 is TGTGCCAGCAGATTGACAGGGAATGGCTACACCTTC.

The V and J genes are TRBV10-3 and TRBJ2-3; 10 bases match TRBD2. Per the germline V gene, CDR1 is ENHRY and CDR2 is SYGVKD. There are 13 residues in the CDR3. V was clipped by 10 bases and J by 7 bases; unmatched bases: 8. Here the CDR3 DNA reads TGTGCCACCCTAGCGGGAGAGGGGAATACGCAGTATTTT. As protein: CATLAGEGNTQYF.